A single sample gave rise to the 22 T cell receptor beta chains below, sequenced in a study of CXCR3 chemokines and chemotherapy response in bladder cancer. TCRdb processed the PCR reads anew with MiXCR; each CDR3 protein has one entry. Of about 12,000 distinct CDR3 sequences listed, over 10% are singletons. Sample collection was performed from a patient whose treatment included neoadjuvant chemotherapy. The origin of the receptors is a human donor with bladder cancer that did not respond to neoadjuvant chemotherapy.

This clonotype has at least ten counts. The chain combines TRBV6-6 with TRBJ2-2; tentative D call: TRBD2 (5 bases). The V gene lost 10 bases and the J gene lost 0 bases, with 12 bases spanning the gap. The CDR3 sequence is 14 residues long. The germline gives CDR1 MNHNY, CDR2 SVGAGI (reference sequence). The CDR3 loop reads CATRDYTNTGELFF. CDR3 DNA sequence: TGTGCCACCCGCGACTATACGAACACCGGGGAGCTGTTTTTT.

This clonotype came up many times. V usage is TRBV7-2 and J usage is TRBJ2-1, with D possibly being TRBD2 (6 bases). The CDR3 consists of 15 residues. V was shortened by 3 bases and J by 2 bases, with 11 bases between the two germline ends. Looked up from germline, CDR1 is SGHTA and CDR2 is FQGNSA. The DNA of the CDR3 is TGTGCCAGCAGCTTGCCAACGGGGGCCTACAATGAGCAGTTCTTC. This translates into CASSLPTGAYNEQFF. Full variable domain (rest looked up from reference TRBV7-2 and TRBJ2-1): GAGVSQSPSNKVTEKGKDVELRCDPISGHTALYWYRQSLGQGLEFLIYFQGNSAPDKSGLPSDRFSAERTGGSVSTLTIQRTQQEDSAVYLCASSLPTGAYNEQFFGPGTRLTVL.

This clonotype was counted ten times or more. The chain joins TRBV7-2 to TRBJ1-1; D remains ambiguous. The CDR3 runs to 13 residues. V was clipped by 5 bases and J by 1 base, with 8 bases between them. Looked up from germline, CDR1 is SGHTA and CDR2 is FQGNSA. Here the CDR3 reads CASSLRGNTEAFF. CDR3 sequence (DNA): TGTGCCAGCAGCCTCCGGGGGAACACTGAAGCTTTCTTT.

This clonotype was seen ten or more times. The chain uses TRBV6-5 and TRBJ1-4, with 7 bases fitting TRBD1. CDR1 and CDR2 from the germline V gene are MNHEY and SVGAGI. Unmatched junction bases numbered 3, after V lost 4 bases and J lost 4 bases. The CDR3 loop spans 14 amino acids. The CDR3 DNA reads TGTGCCAGCAGTTCGGGACAGCTTAATGAAAAACTGTTTTTT. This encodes CASSSGQLNEKLFF.

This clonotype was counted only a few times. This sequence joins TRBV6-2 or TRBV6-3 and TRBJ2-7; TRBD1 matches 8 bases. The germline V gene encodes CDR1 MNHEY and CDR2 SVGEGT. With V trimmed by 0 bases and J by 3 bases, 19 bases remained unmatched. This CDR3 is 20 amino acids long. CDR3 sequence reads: CASSYSVIKGDRNWIYEQYF. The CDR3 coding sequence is TGTGCCAGCAGTTACTCGGTCATTAAGGGGGACAGGAATTGGATCTACGAGCAGTACTTC.

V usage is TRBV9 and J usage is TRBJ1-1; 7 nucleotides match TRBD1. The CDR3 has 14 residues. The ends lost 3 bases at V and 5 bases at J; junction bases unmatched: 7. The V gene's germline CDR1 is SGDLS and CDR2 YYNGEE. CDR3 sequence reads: CASSAEQGWTEAFF. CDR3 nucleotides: TGTGCCAGCAGCGCCGAACAGGGGTGGACTGAAGCTTTCTTT.

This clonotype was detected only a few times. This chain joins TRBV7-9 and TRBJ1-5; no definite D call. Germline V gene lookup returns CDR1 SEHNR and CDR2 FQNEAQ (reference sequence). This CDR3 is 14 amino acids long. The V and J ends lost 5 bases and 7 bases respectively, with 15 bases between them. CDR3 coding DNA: TGTGCCAGCAGCCGCGCAAGGGATGGACAGCCCCAGCATTTT. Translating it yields CASSRARDGQPQHF.

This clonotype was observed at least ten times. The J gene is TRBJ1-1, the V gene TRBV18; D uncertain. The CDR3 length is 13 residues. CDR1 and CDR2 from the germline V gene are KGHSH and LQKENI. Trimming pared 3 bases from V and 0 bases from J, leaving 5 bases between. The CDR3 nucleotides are TGTGCCAGCTCACCGACGGTGAACACTGAAGCTTTCTTT. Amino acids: CASSPTVNTEAFF.

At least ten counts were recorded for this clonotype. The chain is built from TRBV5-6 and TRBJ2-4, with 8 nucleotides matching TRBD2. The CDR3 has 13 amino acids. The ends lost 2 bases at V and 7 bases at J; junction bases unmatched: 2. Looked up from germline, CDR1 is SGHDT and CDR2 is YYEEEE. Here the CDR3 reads CASSFRGGNIQYF. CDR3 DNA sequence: TGTGCCAGCAGCTTCCGGGGGGGCAACATTCAGTACTTC. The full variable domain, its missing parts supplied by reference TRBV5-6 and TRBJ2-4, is DAGVTQSPTHLIKTRGQQVTLRCSPKSGHDTVSWYQQALGQGPQFIFQYYEEEERQRGNFPDRFSGHQFPNYSSELNVNALLLGDSALYLCASSFRGGNIQYFGAGTRLSVL.

CDR3 sequence: CASSVATQGASSGANVLTF. The CDR3 DNA follows: TGTGCCAGCAGCGTAGCTACCCAGGGTGCTTCCTCTGGGGCCAACGTCCTGACTTTC. The chain employs TRBV9 and TRBJ2-6, with D possibly being TRBD1 (5 bases). This CDR3 region has 19 residues. Germline assignment: CDR1 SGDLS and CDR2 YYNGEE. The V gene lost 0 bases and the J gene lost 0 bases, with 16 bases spanning the gap.

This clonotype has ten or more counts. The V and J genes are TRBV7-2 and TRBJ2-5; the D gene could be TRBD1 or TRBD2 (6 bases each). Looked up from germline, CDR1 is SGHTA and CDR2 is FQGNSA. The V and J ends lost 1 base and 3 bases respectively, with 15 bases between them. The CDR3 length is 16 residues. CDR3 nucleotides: TGTGCCAGCAGCTTAGGTGTCCGGGGGCCGGAAGAGACCCAGTACTTC. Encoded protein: CASSLGVRGPEETQYF.

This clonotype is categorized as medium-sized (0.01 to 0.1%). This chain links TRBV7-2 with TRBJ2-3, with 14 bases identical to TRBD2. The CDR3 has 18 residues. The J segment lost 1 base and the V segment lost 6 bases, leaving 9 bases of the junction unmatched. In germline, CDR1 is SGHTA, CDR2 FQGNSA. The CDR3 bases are TGTGCCAGCAGAAAGGGGACTAGCGGGGGCAAGGGCACAGATACGCAGTATTTT. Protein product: CASRKGTSGGKGTDTQYF.

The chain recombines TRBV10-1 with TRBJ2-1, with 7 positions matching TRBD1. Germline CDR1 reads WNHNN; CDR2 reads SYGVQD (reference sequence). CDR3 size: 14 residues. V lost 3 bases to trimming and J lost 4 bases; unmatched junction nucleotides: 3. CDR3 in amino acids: CASSESGGYNEQFF. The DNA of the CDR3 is TGCGCCAGCAGTGAATCAGGGGGATACAATGAGCAGTTCTTC.

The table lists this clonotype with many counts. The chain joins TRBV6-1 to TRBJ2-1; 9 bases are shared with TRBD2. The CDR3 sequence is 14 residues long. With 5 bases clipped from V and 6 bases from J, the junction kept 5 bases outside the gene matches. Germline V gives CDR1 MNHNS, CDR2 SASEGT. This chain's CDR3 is CASSTLAGPNEQFF. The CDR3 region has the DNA TGTGCCAGCAGTACGCTAGCGGGGCCCAATGAGCAGTTCTTC.

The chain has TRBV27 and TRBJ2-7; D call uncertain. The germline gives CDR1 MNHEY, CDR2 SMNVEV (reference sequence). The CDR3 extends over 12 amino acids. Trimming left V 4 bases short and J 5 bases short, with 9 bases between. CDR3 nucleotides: TGTGCCAGCAGTTCCCTATACGACGAGCAGTACTTC. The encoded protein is CASSSLYDEQYF.

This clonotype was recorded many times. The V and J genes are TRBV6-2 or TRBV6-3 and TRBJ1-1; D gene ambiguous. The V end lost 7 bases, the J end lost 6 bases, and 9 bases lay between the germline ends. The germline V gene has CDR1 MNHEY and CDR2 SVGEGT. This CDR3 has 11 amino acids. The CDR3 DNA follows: TGTGCCAGCATTAGAAAGGCTGAAGCTTTCTTT. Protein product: CASIRKAEAFF.

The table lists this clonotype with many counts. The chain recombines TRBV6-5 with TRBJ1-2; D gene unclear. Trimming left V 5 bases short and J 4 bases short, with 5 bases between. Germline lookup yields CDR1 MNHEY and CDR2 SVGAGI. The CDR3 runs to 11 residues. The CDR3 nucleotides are TGTGCCAGCAGTGACTTCTATGGCTACACCTTC. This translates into CASSDFYGYTF.

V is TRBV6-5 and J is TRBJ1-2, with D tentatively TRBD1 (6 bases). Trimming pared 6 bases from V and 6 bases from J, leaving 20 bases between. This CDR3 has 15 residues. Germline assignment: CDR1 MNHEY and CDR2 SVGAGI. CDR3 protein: CASSHRTARGDGYTF. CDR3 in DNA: TGTGCCAGCAGCCATCGGACAGCTCGGGGGGATGGCTACACCTTC.

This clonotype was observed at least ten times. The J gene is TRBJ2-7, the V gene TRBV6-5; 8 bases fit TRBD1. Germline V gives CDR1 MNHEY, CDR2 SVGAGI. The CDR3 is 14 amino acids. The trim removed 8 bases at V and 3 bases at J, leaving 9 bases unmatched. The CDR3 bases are TGTGCCAGCGCCGCCGGGACAGGACGCTACGAGCAGTACTTC. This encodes CASAAGTGRYEQYF.

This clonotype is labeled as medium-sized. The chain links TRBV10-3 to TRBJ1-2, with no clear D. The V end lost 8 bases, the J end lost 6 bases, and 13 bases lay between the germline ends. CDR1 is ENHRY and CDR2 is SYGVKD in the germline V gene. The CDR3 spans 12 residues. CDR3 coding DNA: TGTGCCATCTCACCAGGAGGGAATGGCTACACCTTC. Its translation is CAISPGGNGYTF.

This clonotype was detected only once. CDR3 coding DNA: TGTGCCAGCAGCTTGGCCGGGGACACCTATTACGAGCAGTACTTC. As protein: CASSLAGDTYYEQYF. This rearrangement joins TRBV5-5 to TRBJ2-7, with a possible D match to TRBD1 (6 bases). The CDR3 contains 15 residues. CDR1 SGHKS and CDR2 YYEKEE come from the germline V gene (reference sequence). V lost 0 bases and J lost 4, with 14 bases in between.

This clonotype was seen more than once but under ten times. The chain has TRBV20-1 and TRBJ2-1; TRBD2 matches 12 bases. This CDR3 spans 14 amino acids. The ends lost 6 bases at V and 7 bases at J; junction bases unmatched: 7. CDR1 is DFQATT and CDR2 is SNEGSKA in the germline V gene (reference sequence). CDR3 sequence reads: CSALTSGSGNEQFF. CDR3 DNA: TGCAGTGCCCTGACTAGCGGGAGTGGTAATGAGCAGTTCTTC.